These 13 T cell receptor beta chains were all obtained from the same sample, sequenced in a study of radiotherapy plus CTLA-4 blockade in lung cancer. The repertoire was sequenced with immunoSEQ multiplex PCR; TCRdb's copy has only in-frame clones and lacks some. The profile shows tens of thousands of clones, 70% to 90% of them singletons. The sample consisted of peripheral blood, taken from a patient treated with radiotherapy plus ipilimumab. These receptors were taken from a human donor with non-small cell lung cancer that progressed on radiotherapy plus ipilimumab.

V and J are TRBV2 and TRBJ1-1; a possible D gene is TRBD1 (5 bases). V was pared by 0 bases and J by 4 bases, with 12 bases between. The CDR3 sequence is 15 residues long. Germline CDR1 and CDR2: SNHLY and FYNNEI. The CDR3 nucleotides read TGTGCCAGCAGTGAAGCCGGCAGGGAAGGCACTGAAGCTTTCTTT. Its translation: CASSEAGREGTEAFF. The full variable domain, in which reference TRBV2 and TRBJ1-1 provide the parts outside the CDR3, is EPEVTQTPSHQVTQMGQEVILRCVPISNHLYFYWYRQILGQKVEFLVSFYNNEISEKSEIFDDQFSVERPDGSNFTLKIRSTKLEDSAMYFCASSEAGREGTEAFFGQGTRLTVV.

The CDR3 nucleotides read TGTGCCAGCACTCGGGACAGGGGTGACAATGAGCAGTTCTTC. It codes for CASTRDRGDNEQFF. J is TRBJ2-1 and V is TRBV7-2; the match to TRBD1 covers 10 bases. The CDR3 consists of 14 residues. With 7 bases clipped from V and 5 bases from J, the junction kept 5 bases outside the gene matches. CDR1 is SGHTA and CDR2 is FQGNSA in the germline V gene.

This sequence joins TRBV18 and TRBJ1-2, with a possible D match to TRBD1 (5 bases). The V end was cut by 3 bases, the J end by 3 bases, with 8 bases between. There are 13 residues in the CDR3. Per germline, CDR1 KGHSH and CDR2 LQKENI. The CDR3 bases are TGTGCCAGCTCACCGCAGGGCTACTATGGCTACACCTTC. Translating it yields CASSPQGYYGYTF.

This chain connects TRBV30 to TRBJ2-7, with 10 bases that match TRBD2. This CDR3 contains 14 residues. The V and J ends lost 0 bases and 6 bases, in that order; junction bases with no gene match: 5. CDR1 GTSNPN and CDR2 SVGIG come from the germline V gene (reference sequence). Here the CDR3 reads CAWSVGAGGREQYF. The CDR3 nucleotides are TGTGCCTGGAGTGTAGGAGCGGGGGGGCGCGAGCAGTACTTC.

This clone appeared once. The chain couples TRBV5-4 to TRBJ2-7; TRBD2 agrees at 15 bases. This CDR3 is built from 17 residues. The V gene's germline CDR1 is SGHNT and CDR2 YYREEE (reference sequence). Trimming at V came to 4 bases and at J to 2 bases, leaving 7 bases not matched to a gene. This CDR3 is CASSRGLAGGKPYEQYF. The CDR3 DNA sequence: TGTGCCAGCAGCCGGGGACTAGCGGGAGGCAAACCCTACGAGCAGTACTTC.

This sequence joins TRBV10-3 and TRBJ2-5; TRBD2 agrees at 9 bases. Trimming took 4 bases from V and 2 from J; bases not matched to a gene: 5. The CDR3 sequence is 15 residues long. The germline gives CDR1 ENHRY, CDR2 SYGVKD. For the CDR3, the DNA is TGTGCCATCAGTGGCGCGGGGGGGACTCAAGAGACCCAGTACTTC. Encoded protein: CAISGAGGTQETQYF.

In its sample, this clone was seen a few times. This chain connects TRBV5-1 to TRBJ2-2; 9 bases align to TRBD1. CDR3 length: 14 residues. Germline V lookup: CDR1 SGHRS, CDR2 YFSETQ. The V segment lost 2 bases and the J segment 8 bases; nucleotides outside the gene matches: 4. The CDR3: CASSLQGAIGELFF. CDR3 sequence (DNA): TGCGCCAGCAGCTTACAGGGGGCAATTGGGGAGCTGTTTTTT.

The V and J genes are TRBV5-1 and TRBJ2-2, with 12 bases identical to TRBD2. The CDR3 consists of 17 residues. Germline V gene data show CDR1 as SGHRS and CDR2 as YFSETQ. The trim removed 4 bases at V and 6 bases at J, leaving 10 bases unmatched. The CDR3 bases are TGCGCCAGCAGCCCCCAGCTAGCGGGAGGGCCTGCCGGGGAGCTGTTTTTT. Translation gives CASSPQLAGGPAGELFF. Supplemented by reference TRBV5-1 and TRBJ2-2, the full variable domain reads KAGVTQTPRYLIKTRGQQVTLSCSPISGHRSVSWYQQTPGQGLQFLFEYFSETQRNKGNFPGRFSGRQFSNSRSEMNVSTLELGDSALYLCASSPQLAGGPAGELFFGEGSRLTVL.

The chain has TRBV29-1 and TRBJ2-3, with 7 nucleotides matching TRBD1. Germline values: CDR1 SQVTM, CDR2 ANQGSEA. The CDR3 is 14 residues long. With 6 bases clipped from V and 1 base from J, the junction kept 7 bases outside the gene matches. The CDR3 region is CSVPGQARTDTQYF. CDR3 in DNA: TGCAGCGTCCCAGGACAGGCACGCACAGATACGCAGTATTTT.

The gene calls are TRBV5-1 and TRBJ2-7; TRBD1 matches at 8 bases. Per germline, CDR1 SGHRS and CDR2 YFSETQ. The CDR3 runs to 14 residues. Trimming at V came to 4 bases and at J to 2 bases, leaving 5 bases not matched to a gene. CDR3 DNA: TGCGCCAGCAGCCCGGGACAGGAAACCTACGAGCAGTACTTC. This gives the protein CASSPGQETYEQYF. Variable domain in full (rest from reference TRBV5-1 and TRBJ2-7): KAGVTQTPRYLIKTRGQQVTLSCSPISGHRSVSWYQQTPGQGLQFLFEYFSETQRNKGNFPGRFSGRQFSNSRSEMNVSTLELGDSALYLCASSPGQETYEQYFGPGTRLTVT.

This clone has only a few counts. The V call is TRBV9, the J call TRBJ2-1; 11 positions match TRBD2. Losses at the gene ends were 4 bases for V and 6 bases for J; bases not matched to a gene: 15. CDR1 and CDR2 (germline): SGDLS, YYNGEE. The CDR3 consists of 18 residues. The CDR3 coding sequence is TGTGCCAGCAGCCCGGCCGCCCTCACTAGCGGGAGAAGCAATGAGCAGTTCTTC. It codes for CASSPAALTSGRSNEQFF.

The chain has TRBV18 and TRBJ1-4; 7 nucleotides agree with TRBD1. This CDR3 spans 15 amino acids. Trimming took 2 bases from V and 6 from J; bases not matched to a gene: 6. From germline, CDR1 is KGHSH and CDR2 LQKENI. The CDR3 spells CASSPWEGADEKLFF. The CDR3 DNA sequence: TGTGCCAGCTCACCATGGGAGGGGGCAGATGAAAAACTGTTTTTT.

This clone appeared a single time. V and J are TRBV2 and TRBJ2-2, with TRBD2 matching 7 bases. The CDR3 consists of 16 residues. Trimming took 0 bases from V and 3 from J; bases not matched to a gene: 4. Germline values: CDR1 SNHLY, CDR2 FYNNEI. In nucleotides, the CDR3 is TGTGCCAGCAGTGAAGCGGGACTAACACACACCGGGGAGCTGTTTTTT. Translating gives CASSEAGLTHTGELFF.